The next 2 T cell receptor beta chains were all read from a single sample in a study of T cells in Graves' hyperthyroidism and ophthalmopathy. RNA transcripts gave rise to amplified TCR beta CDR3 regions. In the first-round RT-PCR of the TCR CDR3, the HTBI primer set was used. TCRdb passed the multiplex PCR reads through MiXCR, listing each CDR3 protein once. This table has 300,000 to 400,000 distinct CDR3 sequences, 18% appearing once. Specimen: blood. The receptors were gathered from a woman in her 50s with Graves' hyperthyroidism.

The chain combines TRBV7-8 with TRBJ2-1, with 9 nucleotides matching TRBD1. CDR1 and CDR2 from the germline V gene are SGHVS and FQNEAQ. With 2 bases clipped from V and 10 bases from J, the junction kept 9 bases outside the gene matches. The CDR3 has 15 residues. CDR3 sequence reads: CASSLRLQGALEQFF. CDR3 in DNA: TGTGCCAGCAGCTTAAGGTTACAGGGGGCTCTCGAGCAGTTCTTC.

V usage is TRBV7-8 and J usage is TRBJ2-1; D not certain. Germline CDR1 SGHVS, CDR2 FQNEAQ. This CDR3 spans 13 amino acids. V lost 2 bases and J 8 bases, leaving 10 bases between the germline ends. Here the CDR3 reads CASSLSRSHEQFF. The CDR3 region has the DNA TGTGCCAGCAGCTTATCTAGGTCCCATGAGCAGTTCTTC.